This TCR beta chain was observed in a study of Tregs in tolerant kidney transplant recipients. Only in-frame clones appear in the TCRdb table, and some are missing; sequencing was by immunoSEQ multiplex PCR. The repertoire holds some 250,000 clones, with approximately 84% as singletons. CDR1 and CDR2 (germline): SGHNT, YYREEE (reference sequence). The ends were cut back, 4 bases at V and 6 bases at J, with 18 bases in the middle. This CDR3 contains 15 residues. Study-wide results and limits: Activated donor B cell expansion appeared to reveal the most relevant donor-specific TCRbeta repertoire. The small number of patients limits these findings pending further validation.

Notes on this clone: Antigen: not known.

The receptor's source is a human donor in good health. What was sequenced was CD4+ T cells from blood. The chain is built from TRBV5-4 and TRBJ2-3, with D perhaps TRBD1 or TRBD2 (6 bases each). The CDR3 nucleotides are TGTGCCAGCAGCAGGGGGGCCCCCACGCAGGATACGCAGTATTTT. Translating it yields CASSRGAPTQDTQYF. The complete variable domain, with remaining parts taken from reference TRBV5-4 and TRBJ2-3, reads ETGVTQSPTHLIKTRGQQVTLRCSSQSGHNTVSWYQQALGQGPQFIFQYYREEENGRGNFPPRFSGLQFPNYSSELNVNALELDDSALYLCASSRGAPTQDTQYFGPGTRLTVL.